One sample yielded the 2 T cell receptor beta chains listed below, sequenced in a study of cytomegalovirus exposure and HLA in healthy donors. A multiplex PCR was run with 60 Vbeta primers and 13 Jbeta primers. The method was immunoSEQ multiplex PCR; TCRdb's version includes in-frame clones alone and lacks a portion of them. This table holds approximately 110,000 clones, around 80% found once. The sequenced sample was PBMCs. These receptors all stem from a man between 45 and 60 years old in good health and CMV-seronegative.

This chain uses TRBV15 with TRBJ2-7; the match to TRBD1 covers 8 bases. CDR1 is LNHNV and CDR2 is YYDKDF in the germline V gene (reference sequence). With V trimmed by 0 bases and J by 6 bases, 1 base remained unmatched. CDR3 length equals 13 residues. CDR3 coding DNA: TGTGCCACCAGCAGAGACAGGGGGCGCGAGCAGTACTTC. Protein sequence: CATSRDRGREQYF. Complete variable domain (other parts from reference TRBV15 and TRBJ2-7): DAMVIQNPRYQVTQFGKPVTLSCSQTLNHNVMYWYQQKSSQAPKLLFHYYDKDFNNEADTPDNFQSRRPNTSFCFLDIRSPGLGDTAMYLCATSRDRGREQYFGPGTRLTVT.

This sequence joins TRBV6-6 and TRBJ1-1, with 11 nucleotides matching TRBD1. V lost 0 bases to trimming and J lost 3 bases; unmatched junction nucleotides: 3. There are 16 residues in the CDR3. Germline CDR1 and CDR2: MNHNY and SVGAGI (reference sequence). CDR3 amino acids: CASSYSRDRGYTEAFF. The CDR3, as DNA: TGTGCCAGCAGTTACTCGAGGGACAGGGGGTACACTGAAGCTTTCTTT.